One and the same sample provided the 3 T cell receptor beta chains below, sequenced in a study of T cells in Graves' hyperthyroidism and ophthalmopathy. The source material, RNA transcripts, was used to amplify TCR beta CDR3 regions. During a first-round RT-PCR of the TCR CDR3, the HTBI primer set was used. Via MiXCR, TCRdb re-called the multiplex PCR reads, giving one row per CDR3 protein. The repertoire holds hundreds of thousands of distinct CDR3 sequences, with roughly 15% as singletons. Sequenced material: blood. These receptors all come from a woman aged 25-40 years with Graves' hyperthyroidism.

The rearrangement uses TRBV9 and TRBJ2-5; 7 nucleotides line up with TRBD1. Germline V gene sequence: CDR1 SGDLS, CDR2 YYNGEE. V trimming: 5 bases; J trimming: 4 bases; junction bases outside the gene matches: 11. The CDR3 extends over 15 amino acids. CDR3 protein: CASSAGNRGGETQYF. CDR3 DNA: TGTGCCAGCAGTGCAGGGAACAGGGGCGGAGAGACCCAGTACTTC.

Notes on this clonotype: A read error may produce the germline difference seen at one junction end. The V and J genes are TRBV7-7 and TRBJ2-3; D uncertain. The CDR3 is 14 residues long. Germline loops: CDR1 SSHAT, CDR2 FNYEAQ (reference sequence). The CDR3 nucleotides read TGTGCTAGCAGCTCCTCTGCTGGGTCAGATACGCAGTATTTT. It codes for CASSSSAGSDTQYF.

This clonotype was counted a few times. CDR3 amino acids: CSALLSYDPGGYTF. The CDR3 DNA is TGCAGTGCTCTCCTGTCGTATGACCCAGGCGGCTACACCTTC. The chain links TRBV20-1 to TRBJ1-2; no reliable D call. The V gene lost 5 bases and the J gene lost 8 bases, with 21 bases spanning the gap. Germline V gene data show CDR1 as DFQATT and CDR2 as SNEGSKA (reference sequence). The CDR3 has 14 amino acids.